This T cell receptor beta chain is from a study of blood T cell repertoires in COVID-19. In the study overall: COVID-19 samples, acute and convalescent, were from the United States, Italy and Spain. T cells, B-cell-depleted T cells, or PBMCs provided the cDNA or gDNA that served as material.

As originally analysed: Estimation of nucleated cell counts relied on the amplification of reference gene primers. Sequencing used immunoSEQ multiplex PCR; TCRdb keeps in-frame clones, though not all of them. The D gene and trimming were derived from the DNA, and the V and J assignments and clone size from that table. The repertoire holds roughly 92,000 clones, with 86% as singletons. V lost 5 bases to trimming and J lost 1 base; unmatched junction nucleotides: 4. This CDR3 region has 16 residues. Germline-derived CDR1 and CDR2 are SGHNT and YENEEA. The V gene is TRBV11-3, the J gene TRBJ2-6, with 8 bases matching TRBD1. The clonotype comes from a man aged 45-60 years with acute or convalescent COVID-19. Sequenced input: peripheral blood. CDR3 amino acids: CASSDRGPSGANVLTF. The DNA of the CDR3 is TGTGCCAGCAGCGACAGGGGCCCTTCTGGGGCCAACGTCCTGACTTTC.